This T cell receptor beta chain was sequenced for a study of cytomegalovirus exposure and HLA in healthy donors. Study-wide results and caveats: Rare TCR sequences dominated, though some public TCRs recurred in many donors. Later, an analysis found that TCR clusters from the first cohort tended to co-occur in the 110 or so validation repertoires.

Remarks on this clone: The antigen is unknown.

Using immunoSEQ multiplex PCR, the repertoire was profiled, and TCRdb retains in-frame clones only, with some absent. The sample contains approximately 220,000 clones, approximately 80% of which appear only once. The CDR3 extends over 17 amino acids. V was cut by 0 bases and J by 8 bases, with 20 bases left in between. Germline CDR1 is LGHNA and CDR2 is YSLEER. The chain has TRBV4-3 and TRBJ2-1; TRBD1 might be the D (9 bases). The clonotype comes from a woman aged 30 to 39 in good health and CMV-seropositive. Material for sequencing was PBMCs. CDR3 in DNA: TGCGCCAGCAGCCAAGATCGGGGGGGACAGGGATTGGATGAGCAGTTCTTC. It translates to CASSQDRGGQGLDEQFF.